This TCR beta chain was sequenced in a study of blood T cell repertoires in COVID-19. The wider study: COVID-19 samples collected from the United States, Italy and Spain covered acute and convalescent phases. The cDNA or gDNA used as material had been derived from T cells, B-cell-depleted T cells, or PBMCs.

The length of the CDR3 is 14 residues. Losses at the gene ends were 4 bases for V and 8 bases for J; bases not matched to a gene: 5. The germline gives CDR1 MDHEN, CDR2 SYDVKM. Seattle participants joined during active infection and were tracked over time. In the study's own analysis: Reference gene primers were amplified, and this amplification served to estimate nucleated cell counts. TCRdb's table, derived via immunoSEQ multiplex PCR, lists solely in-frame clones and lacks some. V and J calls plus clone size are reproduced from that table; the DNA served to infer D and trimming. The repertoire holds 75,000 to 85,000 clones, about 85% seen once, with approximately 11% in the top ten. This clone was seen a few times.

This TCR was sampled from a man in his 60s with COVID-19, enrolled during active disease. Sequenced material: peripheral blood. V gene TRBV28 combines with J gene TRBJ1-2, with TRBD1 matching 12 bases. The CDR3: CASSSGQGAGGYTF. In DNA, the CDR3 is TGTGCCAGCAGTTCGGGACAGGGGGCTGGGGGCTACACCTTC.